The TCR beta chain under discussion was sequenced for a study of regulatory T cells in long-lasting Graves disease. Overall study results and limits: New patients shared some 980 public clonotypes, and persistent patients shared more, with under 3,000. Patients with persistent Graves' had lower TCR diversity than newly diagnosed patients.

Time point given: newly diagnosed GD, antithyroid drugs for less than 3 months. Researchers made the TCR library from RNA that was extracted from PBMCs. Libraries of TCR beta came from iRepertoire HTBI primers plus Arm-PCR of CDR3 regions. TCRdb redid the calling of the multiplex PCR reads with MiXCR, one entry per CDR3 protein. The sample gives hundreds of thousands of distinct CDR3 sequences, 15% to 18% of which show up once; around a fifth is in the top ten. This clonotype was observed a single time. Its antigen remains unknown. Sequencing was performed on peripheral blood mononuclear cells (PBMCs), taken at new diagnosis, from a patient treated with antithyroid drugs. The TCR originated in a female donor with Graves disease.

The CDR3 DNA reads as TGTGCCAGCAGTCCGGGGGGCGCCCCCTACGAGCAGTACTTC. It specifies CASSPGGAPYEQYF. The rearrangement uses TRBV28 and TRBJ2-7, with D possibly being TRBD2 (7 bases). The CDR3 runs to 14 residues. Germline values: CDR1 MDHEN, CDR2 SYDVKM. The V end lost 5 bases, the J end lost 2 bases, and 13 bases lay between the germline ends.